The 3 T cell receptor beta chains in this list originate from one sample, sequenced in a study of T cell repertoires in cytomegalovirus infection. One entry per CDR3 protein results from TCRdb running MiXCR on the reads. The repertoire includes a few hundred thousand distinct CDR3 sequences, approximately 9.5% of them detected once, and roughly 4% sits in the top ten. Specimen: PBMCs. Receptors originate from a human donor in good health (CMV status not recorded). Some clones in this sample may be carry-over from other donors' samples.

There are many counts of this clonotype. The chain couples TRBV7-2 to TRBJ2-7; weak D call: TRBD1 (7 bases). Looked up from germline, CDR1 is SGHTA and CDR2 is FQGNSA. Trimming shortened V by 5 bases and J by 5 bases, and 22 bases separated the two germline ends. The CDR3 length is 16 residues. The CDR3 region has the DNA TGTGCCAGCAGCCGTCGTGGGCAGGGGGGAACCCACGAGCAGTACTTC. Translation: CASSRRGQGGTHEQYF.

This clonotype was picked up many times. V usage is TRBV12-3 or TRBV12-4 and J usage is TRBJ1-2; 7 bases line up with TRBD1. The CDR3 runs to 14 residues. With V trimmed by 7 bases and J by 4 bases, 9 bases remained unmatched. CDR3 region: CASKSTGPTYGYTF. The CDR3 DNA is TGTGCCAGCAAATCGACAGGGCCAACCTATGGCTACACCTTC.

This clonotype has more than one count but fewer than ten. This rearrangement joins TRBV6-6 to TRBJ2-1; a weak D match, TRBD2 (5 bases). The CDR3 totals 16 residues. CDR1 and CDR2 from the germline V gene are MNHNY and SVGAGI (reference sequence). V gave up 5 bases and J gave up 0 bases, with 14 bases separating them. The CDR3 DNA is TGTGCCAGCAGTAGGGAGAGCGCCAGCTCCTACAATGAGCAGTTCTTC. Translating it yields CASSRESASSYNEQFF.